Listed below are T cell receptor beta chains from one sample, sequenced in a study of post-analysis software for immune sequencing data. TCRdb itself ran the PCR reads through MiXCR, one entry per CDR3 protein. The repertoire has some 450,000 distinct CDR3 sequences, roughly 45% of them found once; the top ten carry 9.5% to 13%. Sequenced material: blood. These receptors came from a girl between 5 and 17 years old with multiple sclerosis. Both conserved end residues are part of each CDR3. The D gene is left open where the match is weak. For some rows the clone size is stated as once, few or many, or as a class when expanded; others skip it.

v_call	j_call	clone_size	d_call	cdr3_nt	cdr3_aa
TRBV27	TRBJ2-5	few	TRBD1	TGTGCCAGCAGTCTCATGGGACAGCAAGAGACCCAGTACTTC	CASSLMGQQETQYF
TRBV7-2	TRBJ2-1	few	TRBD2	TGTGCCAGCAGCTACACTAGCGGGATATACAATGAGCAGTTCTTC	CASSYTSGIYNEQFF
TRBV19	TRBJ1-2	NA	NA	TGTGCCAGTAGTATCAGCCAGGGAGGAAACTATGGCTACACCTTC	CASSISQGGNYGYTF
TRBV4-2	TRBJ2-1	NA	NA	TGTGCCAGCAGCCAAGATCACTCCCTACCGGGAAATGAGCAGTTCTTC	CASSQDHSLPGNEQFF
TRBV18	TRBJ2-3	many	NA	TGTGCCAGCAGTCCTCCTAGCACAGATACGCAGTATTTT	CASSPPSTDTQYF
TRBV4-1	TRBJ1-2	NA	NA	TGCGCCAGCAGCCAAGATGGGGAGGGGACTAACTATGGCTACACCTTC	CASSQDGEGTNYGYTF
TRBV12-3/TRBV12-4	TRBJ2-1	NA	NA	TGTGCCAGCAGTCCGCAGGGTAGCGATGAGCAGTTCTTC	CASSPQGSDEQFF
TRBV10-3	TRBJ2-7	few	TRBD1	TGTGCCATCAGCCCCCGGGACAGGGCGTACGAGCAGTACTTC	CAISPRDRAYEQYF
TRBV5-1	TRBJ2-5	NA	TRBD1	TGCGCCAGCAGCTCTATACCCGGGACAGGGATTCAAGAGACCCAGTACTTC	CASSSIPGTGIQETQYF
TRBV7-9	TRBJ1-5	NA	TRBD1	TGTGCCAGCAGCTTAGAGTACAGGGGGAGAGATCAGCCCCAGCATTTT	CASSLEYRGRDQPQHF
TRBV28	TRBJ2-2	NA	NA	TGTGCCAGCAGTCCCCAGACAGATAACACCGGGGAGCTGTTTTTT	CASSPQTDNTGELFF
TRBV28	TRBJ2-1	NA	NA	TGTGCCAGCCAGGGTTCTTACAATGAGCAGTTCTTC	CASQGSYNEQFF
TRBV4-3	TRBJ2-1	many	TRBD2	TGCGCCAGCAGCTCGCGGGAGGGCAATGAGCAGTTCTTC	CASSSREGNEQFF
TRBV2	TRBJ1-2	NA	NA	TGTGCCAGCAGTGACAGGGTACGTGGCTACACCTTC	CASSDRVRGYTF
TRBV4-2	TRBJ1-5	NA	TRBD1	TGTGCCAGCAGCCAAGAGGGAACAGGGGATCAGCCCCAGCATTTT	CASSQEGTGDQPQHF
TRBV6-5	TRBJ2-1	few	TRBD1	TGTGCCAGCAGTCACCCGGACAGGGGAACCTACAATGAGCAGTTCTTC	CASSHPDRGTYNEQFF
TRBV29-1	TRBJ1-1	NA	NA	TGCAGCGTTGATATTACAGCTGAAGCTTTCTTT	CSVDITAEAFF
TRBV20-1	TRBJ2-1	few	TRBD2	TGCAGTGCTCAATTAGCGGGAGGCTACAATGAGCAGTTCTTC	CSAQLAGGYNEQFF
TRBV7-9	TRBJ2-1	few	TRBD1	TGTGCCAGCAGCTTAGGTGGGACAGGGGAAAACAATGAGCAGTTCTTC	CASSLGGTGENNEQFF
TRBV7-3	TRBJ2-1	NA	TRBD1	TGTGCCAGCAGCTTCGACAGGGGGGGTGAGCAGTTCTTC	CASSFDRGGEQFF
TRBV7-9	TRBJ2-3	few	NA	TGTGCCAGCAGCTTAGCCGAGGGAGCCGATACGCAGTATTTT	CASSLAEGADTQYF
TRBV20-1	TRBJ2-5	few	TRBD2	TGCAGTGGGGCACTAGCGGAGGAAGAGACCCAGTACTTC	CSGALAEEETQYF
TRBV20-1	TRBJ2-7	NA	NA	TGCAGTGCGAGCCCCTTTTCGGGTACCTACGAGCAGTACTTC	CSASPFSGTYEQYF
TRBV20-1	TRBJ2-3	few	NA	TGCAGTGCTATTACAGGGTTCGGCACAGATACGCAGTATTTT	CSAITGFGTDTQYF
TRBV28	TRBJ2-5	NA	TRBD2	TGTGCCAGCAGTTTCGCTAGCGGGGCTGCTGAGCAGTACTTC	CASSFASGAAEQYF
TRBV28	TRBJ2-1	once	TRBD2	TGTGCCAGCAGTCTCCCCGGGGGGGTTGGCTACAATGAGCAGTTCTTC	CASSLPGGVGYNEQFF
TRBV11-1	TRBJ2-5	NA	NA	TGTGCCAGCAGTCGCGGGACCTCAGGGGAGACCCAGTACTTC	CASSRGTSGETQYF
TRBV6-5	TRBJ2-7	NA	TRBD1	TGTGCCAGCAGTTATCCCGGGACAGCCTTCTACGAGCAGTACTTC	CASSYPGTAFYEQYF
TRBV28	TRBJ2-5	NA	NA	TGTGCCAGCAGTATAGTAGGCGAGACCCAGTACTTC	CASSIVGETQYF
TRBV9	TRBJ2-7	NA	NA	TGTGCCAGCAGCGTAGGGATACCCGCCTACGAGCGGTACTTC	CASSVGIPAYERYF
TRBV11-2	TRBJ2-6	NA	TRBD1	TGTGCCAGCAGCAGCCGGGACAGGGGATGGTTTGGGGCCAACGTCCTGACTTTC	CASSSRDRGWFGANVLTF
TRBV12-3/TRBV12-4	TRBJ1-6	NA	NA	TGTGCCAGCAGTTTTAAAGGGGGATTCCTCCACTTT	CASSFKGGFLHF
TRBV24-1	TRBJ2-1	NA	NA	TGTGCCACCAGTGAGTTAAGGTTAGGCAATGAGCAGTTCTTC	CATSELRLGNEQFF
TRBV5-1	TRBJ2-3	NA	NA	TGCGCCAGCAGCTTGACCAGGGGGGCGCTTACGCAGTATTTT	CASSLTRGALTQYF
TRBV5-1	TRBJ2-5	few	TRBD2	TGCGCCAGCAGCTTGGAAGCTAGCAGCATACCTCGGGGGGCCCAGTACTTC	CASSLEASSIPRGAQYF
TRBV5-1	TRBJ2-3	few	NA	TGCGCCAGCAGCTTGGAGGCAGGGAAGGACACAGATACGCAGTATTTT	CASSLEAGKDTDTQYF
TRBV7-8	TRBJ2-7	NA	NA	TGTACCAGCAGCTTAGAGGCTAGCGAGGCTTACGAGCAGTACTTC	CTSSLEASEAYEQYF
TRBV18	TRBJ2-5	NA	TRBD2	TGTGCCAGCTCACCGGGACTAGAGAGTGAGACCCAGTACTTC	CASSPGLESETQYF
TRBV7-9	TRBJ2-7	few	TRBD1	TGTGCCAGCAGCTCCTCGGGACAGTTCTACGAGCAGTACTTC	CASSSSGQFYEQYF
TRBV24-1	TRBJ2-5	NA	TRBD1	TGTGCCACCAGTGACCCGGGACAGGGGGCTGGTGAGACCCAGTACTTC	CATSDPGQGAGETQYF
TRBV11-2	TRBJ2-7	many	NA	TGTGCCAGCAGCATCGGACCCTACGAGCAGTACTTC	CASSIGPYEQYF
TRBV27	TRBJ2-1	NA	TRBD1	TGTGCCAGCAGTCCCCGGGACAGAGTTTACAATGAGCAGTTCTTC	CASSPRDRVYNEQFF
TRBV6-1	TRBJ2-5	few	NA	TGTGCCAGCAGTGCGAACGAAGAGACCCAGTACTTC	CASSANEETQYF
TRBV6-5	TRBJ2-1	few	TRBD2	TGTGCCAGCAGGGCGACTAGCGTCTACAATGAGCAGTTCTTC	CASRATSVYNEQFF
TRBV14	TRBJ2-3	NA	TRBD2	TGTGCCGGCAGCCATCCAGCGGGAGGGAGGGATACGCAGTATTTT	CAGSHPAGGRDTQYF
TRBV28	TRBJ2-7	NA	TRBD1	TGTGCCAGCAGTACGACAGGGGAACCCCAAGACACCCAGTACTTC	CASSTTGEPQDTQYF
TRBV28	TRBJ2-7	NA	NA	TGTGCCAGCAGTAGGGTTAGAGGTCCCTACGAGCAGTACTTC	CASSRVRGPYEQYF
TRBV7-2	TRBJ2-2	few	NA	TGTGCCAGCAGCTTACAGATACACGGGGAGCTGTTTTTT	CASSLQIHGELFF